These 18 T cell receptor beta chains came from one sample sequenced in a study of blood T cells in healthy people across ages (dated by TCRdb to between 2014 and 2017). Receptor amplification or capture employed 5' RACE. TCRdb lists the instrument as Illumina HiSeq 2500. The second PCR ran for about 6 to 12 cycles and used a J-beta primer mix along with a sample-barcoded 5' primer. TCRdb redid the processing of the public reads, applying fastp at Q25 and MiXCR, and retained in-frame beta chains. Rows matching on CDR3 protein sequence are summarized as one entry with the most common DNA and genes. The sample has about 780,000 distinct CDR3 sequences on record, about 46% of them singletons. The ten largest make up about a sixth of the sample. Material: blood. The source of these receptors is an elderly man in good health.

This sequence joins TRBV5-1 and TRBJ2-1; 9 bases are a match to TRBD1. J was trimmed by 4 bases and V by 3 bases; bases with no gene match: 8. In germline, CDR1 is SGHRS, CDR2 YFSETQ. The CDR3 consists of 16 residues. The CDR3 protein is CASSSSPGTGYNEQFF. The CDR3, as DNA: TGCGCCAGCAGCTCCAGTCCCGGGACAGGGTACAATGAGCAGTTCTTC. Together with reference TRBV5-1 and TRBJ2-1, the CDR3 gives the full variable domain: KAGVTQTPRYLIKTRGQQVTLSCSPISGHRSVSWYQQTPGQGLQFLFEYFSETQRNKGNFPGRFSGRQFSNSRSEMNVSTLELGDSALYLCASSSSPGTGYNEQFFGPGTRLTVL.

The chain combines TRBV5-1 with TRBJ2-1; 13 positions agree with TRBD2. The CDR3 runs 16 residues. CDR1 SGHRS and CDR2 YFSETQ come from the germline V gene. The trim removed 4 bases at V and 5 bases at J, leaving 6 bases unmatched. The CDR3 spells CASSRGTSGTHNEQFF. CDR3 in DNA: TGCGCCAGCAGCCGGGGGACTAGCGGGACCCACAATGAGCAGTTCTTC.

The CDR3 bases are TGTGCCAGCAGTTTACTTGAGGGCTACACCTTC. As protein: CASSLLEGYTF. J is TRBJ1-2 and V is TRBV12-3 or TRBV12-4; D is ambiguous. This CDR3 has 11 residues. With 2 bases removed from V and 8 bases from J, the gap between germline ends came to 6 bases.

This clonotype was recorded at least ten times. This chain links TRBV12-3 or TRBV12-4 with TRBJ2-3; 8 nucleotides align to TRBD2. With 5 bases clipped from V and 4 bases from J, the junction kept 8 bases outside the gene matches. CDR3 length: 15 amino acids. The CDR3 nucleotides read TGTGCCAGCAGTGCCCTTAGCGGGAATCCAGATACGCAGTATTTT. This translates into CASSALSGNPDTQYF.

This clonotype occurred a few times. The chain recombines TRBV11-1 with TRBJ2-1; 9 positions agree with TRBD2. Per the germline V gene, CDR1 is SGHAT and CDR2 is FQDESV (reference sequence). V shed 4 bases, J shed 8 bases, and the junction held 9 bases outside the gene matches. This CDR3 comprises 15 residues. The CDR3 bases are TGTGCCAGCAGCTGGACTAGCGCCAGGGTCGATGAGCAGTTCTTC. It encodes CASSWTSARVDEQFF.

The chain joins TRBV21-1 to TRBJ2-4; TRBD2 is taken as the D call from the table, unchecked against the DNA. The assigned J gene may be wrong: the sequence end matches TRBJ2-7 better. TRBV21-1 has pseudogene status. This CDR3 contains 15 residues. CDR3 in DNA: TGTGCCAGCAGCAAAGAGGAGGGCAAAATCTACGAGCAGTACTTC. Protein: CASSKEEGKIYEQYF.

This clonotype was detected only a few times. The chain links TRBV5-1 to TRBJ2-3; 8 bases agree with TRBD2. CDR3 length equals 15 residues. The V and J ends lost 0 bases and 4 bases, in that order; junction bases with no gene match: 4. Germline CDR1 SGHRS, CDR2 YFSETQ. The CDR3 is CASSLGAGAADTQYF. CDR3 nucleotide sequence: TGCGCCAGCAGCTTGGGAGCGGGAGCGGCAGATACGCAGTATTTT.

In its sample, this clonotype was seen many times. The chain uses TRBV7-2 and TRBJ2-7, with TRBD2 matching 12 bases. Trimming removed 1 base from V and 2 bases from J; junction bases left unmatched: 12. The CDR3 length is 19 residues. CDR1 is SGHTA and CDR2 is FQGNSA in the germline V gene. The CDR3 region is CASSLGVLAGGLPTYEQYF. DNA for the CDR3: TGTGCCAGCAGCTTAGGGGTACTAGCGGGAGGACTCCCTACCTACGAGCAGTACTTC.

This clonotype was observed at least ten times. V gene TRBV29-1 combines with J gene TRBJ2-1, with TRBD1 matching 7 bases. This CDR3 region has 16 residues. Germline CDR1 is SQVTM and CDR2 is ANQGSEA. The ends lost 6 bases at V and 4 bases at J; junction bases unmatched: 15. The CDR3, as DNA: TGCAGCGTCCTGGGTATACAGGGGAAGCCGTACAATGAGCAGTTCTTC. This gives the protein CSVLGIQGKPYNEQFF.

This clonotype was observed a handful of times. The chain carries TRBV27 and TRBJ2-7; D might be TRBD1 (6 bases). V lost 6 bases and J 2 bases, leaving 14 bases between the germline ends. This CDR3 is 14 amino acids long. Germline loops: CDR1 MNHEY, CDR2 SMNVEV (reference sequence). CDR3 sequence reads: CASRAGQTTYEQYF. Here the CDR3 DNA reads TGTGCCAGCAGGGCAGGACAGACAACCTACGAGCAGTACTTC.

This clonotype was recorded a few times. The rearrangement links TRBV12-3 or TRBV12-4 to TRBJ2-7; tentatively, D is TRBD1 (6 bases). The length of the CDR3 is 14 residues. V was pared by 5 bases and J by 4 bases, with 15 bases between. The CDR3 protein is CASSLTTGPYEQYF. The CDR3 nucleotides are TGTGCCAGCAGTCTGACGACAGGTCCTTACGAGCAGTACTTC.

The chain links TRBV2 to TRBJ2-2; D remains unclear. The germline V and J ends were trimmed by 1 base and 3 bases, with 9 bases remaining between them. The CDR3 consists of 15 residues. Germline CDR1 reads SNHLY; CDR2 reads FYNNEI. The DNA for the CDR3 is TGTGCCAGCAGTGAAGGAAGACTTGACACCGGGGAGCTGTTTTTT. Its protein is CASSEGRLDTGELFF.

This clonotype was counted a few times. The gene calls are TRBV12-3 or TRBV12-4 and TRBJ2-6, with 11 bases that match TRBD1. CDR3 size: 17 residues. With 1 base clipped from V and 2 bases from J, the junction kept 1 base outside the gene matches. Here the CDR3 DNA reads TGTGCCAGCAGTTTAGGGACAGGGGGCGCTGGGGCCAACGTCCTGACTTTC. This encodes CASSLGTGGAGANVLTF.

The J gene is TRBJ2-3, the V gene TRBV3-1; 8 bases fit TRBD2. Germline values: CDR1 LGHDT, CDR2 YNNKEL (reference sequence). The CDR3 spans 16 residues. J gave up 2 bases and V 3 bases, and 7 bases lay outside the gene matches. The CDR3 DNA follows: TGTGCCAGCAGCCAGAGACTTAGCGGGAACACAGATACGCAGTATTTT. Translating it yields CASSQRLSGNTDTQYF.

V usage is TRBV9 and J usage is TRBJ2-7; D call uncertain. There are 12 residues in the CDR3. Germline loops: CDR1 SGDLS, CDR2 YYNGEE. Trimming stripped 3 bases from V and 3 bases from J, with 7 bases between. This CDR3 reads CASSGDDYEQYF. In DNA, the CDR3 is TGTGCCAGCAGCGGCGACGACTACGAGCAGTACTTC.

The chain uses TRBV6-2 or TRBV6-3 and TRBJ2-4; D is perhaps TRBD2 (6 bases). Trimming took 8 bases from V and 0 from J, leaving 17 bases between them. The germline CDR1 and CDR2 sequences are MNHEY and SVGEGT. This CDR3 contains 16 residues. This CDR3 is CASVDGGTLAKNIQYF. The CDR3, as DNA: TGTGCCAGCGTAGATGGCGGGACCTTAGCCAAAAACATTCAGTACTTC.

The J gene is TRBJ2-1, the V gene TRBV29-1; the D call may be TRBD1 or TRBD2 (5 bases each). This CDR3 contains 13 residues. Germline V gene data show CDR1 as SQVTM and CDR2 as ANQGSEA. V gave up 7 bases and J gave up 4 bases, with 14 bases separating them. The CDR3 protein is CSGRDPRYNEQFF. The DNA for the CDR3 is TGCAGCGGCCGGGACCCGCGATACAATGAGCAGTTCTTC.

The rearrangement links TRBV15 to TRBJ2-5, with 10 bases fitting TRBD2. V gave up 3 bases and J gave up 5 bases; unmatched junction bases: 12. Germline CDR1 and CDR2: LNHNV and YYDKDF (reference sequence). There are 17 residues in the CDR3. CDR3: CATSRAGTSDPWETQYF. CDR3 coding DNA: TGTGCCACCAGCAGGGCCGGGACTAGCGATCCATGGGAGACCCAGTACTTC.